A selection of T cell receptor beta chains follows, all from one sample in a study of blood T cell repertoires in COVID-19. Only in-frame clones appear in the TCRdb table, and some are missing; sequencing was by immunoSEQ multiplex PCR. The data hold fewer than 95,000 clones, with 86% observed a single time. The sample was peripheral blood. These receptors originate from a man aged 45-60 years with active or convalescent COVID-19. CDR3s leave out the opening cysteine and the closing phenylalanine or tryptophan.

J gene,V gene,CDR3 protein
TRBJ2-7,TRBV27,ASRRQGANYEQY
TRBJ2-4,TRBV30,AWLTSAKNIQY
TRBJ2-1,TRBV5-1,ASSLTAGGSYNEQF
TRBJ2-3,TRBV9,ASSVVSSGRSTDTQY
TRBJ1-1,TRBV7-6,ASSLALGGDPEAF
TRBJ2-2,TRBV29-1,SVGRDNTGELF
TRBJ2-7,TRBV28,ASRTTGGYEQY
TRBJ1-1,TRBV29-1,STRNQGIGTEAF
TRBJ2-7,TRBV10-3,AISESASVAYEQY
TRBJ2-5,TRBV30,AWGTNQETQY
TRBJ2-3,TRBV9,ASSARLAGDGTDTQY
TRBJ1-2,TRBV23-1,ASSRDRDGYGYT
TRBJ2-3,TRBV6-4,ASSQTSGGAEDTQY
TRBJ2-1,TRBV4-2,ASSPQGNSYNEQF
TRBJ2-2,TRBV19,ASSARLAAGELF
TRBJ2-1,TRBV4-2,ASSHKVGRAYNEQF
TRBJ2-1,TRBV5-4,ASSLEGGVGQF
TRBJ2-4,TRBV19,ASSRTSGSYIQY
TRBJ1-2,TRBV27,ASSSSPGTGRFRLWGYT
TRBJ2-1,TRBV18,ASSPPGQRSYNEQF
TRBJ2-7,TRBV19,ASSMLGSEQY
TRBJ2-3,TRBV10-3,AIRGGQDLTDTQY
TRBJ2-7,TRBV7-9,ASSLDRTYEQY
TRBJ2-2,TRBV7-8,ASSTRGGGVAGELF
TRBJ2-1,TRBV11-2,ASSSGLALLNEQF
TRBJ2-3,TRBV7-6,ASSQATRTDTQY
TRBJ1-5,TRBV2,ASSETPGGQPQH
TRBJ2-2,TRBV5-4,ASSSLAETPFGELF
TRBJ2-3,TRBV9,ASQRGSDTQY
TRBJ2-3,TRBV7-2,ASSLDRGADTQY
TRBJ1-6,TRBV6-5,ASRRRGSSPLH
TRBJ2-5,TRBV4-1,ASSQGDAGTAIQETQY
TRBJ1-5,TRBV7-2,ASSLAGTGNSNQPQH
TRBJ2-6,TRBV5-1,ASSLGTGGSGANVLT
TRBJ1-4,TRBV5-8,ASSYRQGAQGIEKLF
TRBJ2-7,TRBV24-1,ATSDLAESRFSYEQY
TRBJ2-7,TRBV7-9,ASSLGGLVTNYEQY
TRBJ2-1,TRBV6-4,ASSERGQFTGDNEQF
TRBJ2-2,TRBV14,ASSQRTRAGTGELF
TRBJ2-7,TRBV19,ASSPGSTAYEQY
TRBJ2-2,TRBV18,ASSPPAGGPAGELF
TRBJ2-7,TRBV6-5,ASSYRGISYEQY
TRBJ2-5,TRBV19,ASSIYSGEETQY
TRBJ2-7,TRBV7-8,ASSLAREYEQY
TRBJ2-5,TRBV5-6,ASSTRQGSGETQY
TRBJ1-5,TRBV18,ASSQNPGFDNQPQH
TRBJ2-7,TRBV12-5,ASGLLGGGEQY
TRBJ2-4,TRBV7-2,ASSFGDRNIQY
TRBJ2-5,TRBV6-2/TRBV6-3,ASSYGGTGWNAETQY
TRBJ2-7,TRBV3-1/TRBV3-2,ASSPKGASREQY
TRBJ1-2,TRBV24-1,ATSDSGGEGYT
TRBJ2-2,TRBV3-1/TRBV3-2,ASSQRLAGTGELF
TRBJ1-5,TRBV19,ASSFGAGGPNSNQPQH
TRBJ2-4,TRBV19,ASGAGRKNIQY